One sample yielded the 12 T cell receptor beta chains listed below, sequenced in a study of T cell responses to AZD1222 COVID-19 vaccine (dated by TCRdb to 2020 to 2022). Preparation of the library involved the immunoSEQ multiplex PCR assay. In its TCRdb copy, this immuneACCESS table keeps in-frame sequences only and misses some clones. Where compared with another copy, unresolved V genes explain less than half of these, and the others have no known cause. The sample profile shows around 94,000 clones; 85% to 90% of them were found once. 5% of the sample is in the top ten clones. What the time point label conveys for this sample: baseline before first vaccination. The sequencing here drew on peripheral blood, taken on day 0 of AZD1222 vaccination. The receptor set was obtained from an adult in good health.

The chain joins TRBV24-1 to TRBJ2-2; D remains unclear. The ends were cut back, 4 bases at V and 5 bases at J, with 13 bases in the middle. CDR1 is KGHDR and CDR2 is SFDVKD in the germline V gene. The CDR3 spans 15 residues. For the CDR3, the DNA is TGTGCCACCAGTGACCCGAGCGAAGGGACCGGGGAGCTGTTTTTT. It translates to CATSDPSEGTGELFF.

The J gene is TRBJ2-5, the V gene TRBV15; no reliable D call. V lost 1 base to trimming and J lost 2 bases, with 5 bases between them. This CDR3 is built from 13 residues. From germline, CDR1 is LNHNV and CDR2 YYDKDF (reference sequence). In DNA form, the CDR3 reads TGTGCCACCAGCAGAGGGAAGCAAGAGACCCAGTACTTC. Its protein is CATSRGKQETQYF. The entire variable domain, with the rest obtained from reference TRBV15 and TRBJ2-5, is as follows: DAMVIQNPRYQVTQFGKPVTLSCSQTLNHNVMYWYQQKSSQAPKLLFHYYDKDFNNEADTPDNFQSRRPNTSFCFLDIRSPGLGDTAMYLCATSRGKQETQYFGPGTRLLVL.

The chain combines TRBV29-1 with TRBJ1-4; 10 bases agree with TRBD1. Germline CDR1 reads SQVTM; CDR2 reads ANQGSEA. With V trimmed by 4 bases and J by 6 bases, 5 bases remained unmatched. This CDR3 region has 14 residues. CDR3 DNA sequence: TGCAGCGTTGCTGGGGGGACAGGGGATGAAAAACTGTTTTTT. Translation gives CSVAGGTGDEKLFF.

This chain's CDR3 is CASSPGQGAPGELFF. CDR3 in DNA: TGTGCCAGCAGCCCTGGACAGGGGGCTCCCGGGGAGCTGTTTTTT. V usage is TRBV9 and J usage is TRBJ2-2; 11 nucleotides line up with TRBD1. Trimming at V came to 4 bases and at J to 6 bases, leaving 5 bases not matched to a gene. This CDR3 has 15 amino acids. The germline V gene has CDR1 SGDLS and CDR2 YYNGEE.

The chain recombines TRBV6-5 with TRBJ1-2, with D hard to call. Germline V gene lookup returns CDR1 MNHEY and CDR2 SVGAGI. The CDR3 is 14 residues long. Trimming cost V 0 bases and J 8 bases, with 13 bases left between them. The CDR3 loop is CASSYSRWIGGYTF. In DNA, the CDR3 is TGTGCCAGCAGTTACTCCCGGTGGATAGGGGGCTACACCTTC.

CDR3 coding DNA: TGTGCCAGCAGCCGTAGCGGGGGGTTATACGAGCAGTACTTC. It yields the protein CASSRSGGLYEQYF. The rearrangement uses TRBV7-2 and TRBJ2-7; 10 bases are shared with TRBD2. The germline V gene encodes CDR1 SGHTA and CDR2 FQGNSA. This CDR3 comprises 14 residues. Trimming removed 5 bases from V and 4 bases from J; junction bases left unmatched: 5.

The rearrangement links TRBV3-1 (or the pseudogene TRBV3-2) to TRBJ2-3, with TRBD2 identical over 7 bases. The CDR3 extends over 18 amino acids. Germline CDR1 LGHDT, CDR2 YNNKEL (reference sequence). V lost 0 bases, J lost 0 bases, and 9 bases stayed unmatched. Written as DNA, the CDR3 is TGTGCCAGCAGCCAAGAGCTCGGTAGCGGGCGTAGCACAGATACGCAGTATTTT. Its translation: CASSQELGSGRSTDTQYF.

This clone was recorded once. V usage is TRBV19 and J usage is TRBJ1-3; D remains unclear. The CDR3 is 14 residues long. Per germline, CDR1 LNHDA and CDR2 SQIVND (reference sequence). Trimming shortened V by 9 bases and J by 2 bases, and 14 bases separated the two germline ends. The CDR3, as DNA: TGTGCCAGCCGTGAAATTGTACCTGGAAACACCATATATTTT. It encodes CASREIVPGNTIYF.

This chain links TRBV7-9 with TRBJ2-1; 8 nucleotides line up with TRBD2. This CDR3 has 14 amino acids. The V and J ends lost 3 bases and 14 bases, in that order; junction bases with no gene match: 12. Germline V lookup: CDR1 SEHNR, CDR2 FQNEAQ (reference sequence). The CDR3 loop is CASSFEQAGGDKFF. CDR3 DNA sequence: TGTGCCAGCAGCTTCGAGCAGGCGGGAGGTGATAAGTTCTTC.

As DNA, the CDR3 is TGTGCCAGCAGCCAAGATGGACGGGAGACCCTGGAAGATACGCAGTATTTT. Translation: CASSQDGRETLEDTQYF. The V gene is TRBV4-2, the J gene TRBJ2-3; D perhaps matches TRBD2 (6 bases). Between the trimmed V and J ends, which lost 0 bases and 5 bases, there was a span of 18 bases. CDR1 and CDR2 from the germline V gene are LGHNA and YNFKEQ. The CDR3 runs to 17 residues.

The V and J genes are TRBV5-1 and TRBJ1-1; the match to TRBD1 covers 7 bases. The CDR3 runs to 15 residues. CDR1 SGHRS and CDR2 YFSETQ come from the germline V gene. The ends lost 3 bases at V and 0 bases at J; junction bases unmatched: 5. The chain's CDR3 is CASSSTGLLNTEAFF. The CDR3, as DNA: TGCGCCAGCAGCTCGACAGGGCTCTTGAACACTGAAGCTTTCTTT.

The rearrangement joins TRBV4-1 to TRBJ1-3, with D unclear. Trimming cost V 1 base and J 0 bases, with 4 bases left between them. The CDR3 runs 14 residues. CDR1 is MGHRA and CDR2 is YSYEKL in the germline V gene. CDR3 protein: CASSQVASGNTIYF. The CDR3 DNA sequence: TGCGCCAGCAGCCAAGTGGCCTCTGGAAACACCATATATTTT.